This T cell receptor beta chain originates from a study of CD8 T cells in Susac syndrome. Overall study findings and caveats: The study admitted that it had a relatively small number of individuals in its TCR sequencing and HLA analysis.

With regard to this clonotype: What it recognizes is unknown.

This CDR3 has 15 amino acids. Germline CDR1 MNHNS, CDR2 SASEGT. J was trimmed by 5 bases and V by 8 bases; bases with no gene match: 7. The multiple sclerosis control group comprised treatment-naive patients with stable or active relapsing-remitting disease. An amount of RNA that ranged from roughly 0.45 to 1 ug was reverse transcribed with random hexamers. A multiplex approach, immunoSEQ multiplex PCR, amplified TCR beta CDR3 across 54 Vbeta and 13 Jbeta. TCRdb reanalysed the immunoSEQ multiplex PCR reads using MiXCR and keeps one entry per CDR3 protein. The repertoire consists of around 180,000 distinct CDR3 sequences, with under 95% occurring once and the leading ten covering around 0.09%.

The TCR originated in a human donor with multiple sclerosis. The chain joins TRBV6-1 to TRBJ2-2, with 11 nucleotides matching TRBD1. Material for sequencing was CD4+ T cells from PBMCs. In nucleotides, the CDR3 is TGTGCCAGCTTTAGGGGACAGGGGGGAACCGGGGAGCTGTTTTTT. Protein product: CASFRGQGGTGELFF.